This T cell receptor (beta chain) came from a study of technical replicates of blood from a few donors. Between the trimmed V and J ends, which lost 5 bases and 6 bases, there was a span of 18 bases. This CDR3 comprises 15 residues. CDR1 is SEHNR and CDR2 is FQNEAQ in the germline V gene (reference sequence). TCRdb's copy holds only in-frame clones and misses some; the assay was immunoSEQ multiplex PCR. The data hold around 65,000 clones, with approximately 86% observed a single time. Specimen: PBMCs. The receptor was isolated from a human donor in good health. Some clones in this sample may be carry-over from other donors' samples. V gene TRBV7-9 combines with J gene TRBJ2-3; D may be TRBD2 (5 bases). The CDR3 sequence is CASSKAQSGMDTQYF. DNA for the CDR3: TGTGCCAGCAGCAAAGCGCAGAGCGGTATGGATACGCAGTATTTT.